The next 18 T cell receptor beta chains were all read from a single sample in a study of blood T cell repertoires in COVID-19. TCRdb's copy holds only in-frame clones and misses some; the assay was immunoSEQ multiplex PCR. The data contain 61,000 or so clones, roughly 90% of them singletons. Specimen: peripheral blood. Receptor source: a woman aged 45-59 years with active or convalescent COVID-19.

Note on this clone: Germline is not matched at one junction end, which may reflect a read error. This rearrangement joins TRBV10-1 to TRBJ2-5; TRBD2 matches 7 bases. The V gene's germline CDR1 is WNHNN and CDR2 SYGVQD (reference sequence). This CDR3 is built from 16 residues. As DNA, the CDR3 is TGCGCCAGCAGTGAAGGGAGCGGGATTGGGCAAGAGGCCCAGTACTTC. Translated, it gives CASSEGSGIGQEAQYF.

The chain has TRBV6-5 and TRBJ2-4; the D gene is possibly TRBD2 (5 bases). Germline lookup yields CDR1 MNHEY and CDR2 SVGAGI. Trimming took 6 bases from V and 5 from J, leaving 14 bases between them. This CDR3 comprises 14 residues. The CDR3 region is CASRYAGSENIQYF. The CDR3, as DNA: TGTGCCAGCAGATACGCGGGTTCCGAAAACATTCAGTACTTC.

This clone turned up a few times. This chain links TRBV6-5 with TRBJ1-3, with a possible D match to TRBD1 (6 bases). The CDR3 has 14 amino acids. Trimming stripped 2 bases from V and 8 bases from J, with 13 bases between. Per the germline V gene, CDR1 is MNHEY and CDR2 is SVGAGI. The CDR3 loop reads CASSYGGGSDTIYF. CDR3 in DNA: TGTGCCAGCAGTTACGGCGGGGGCAGTGACACCATATATTTT.

CDR3 bases: TGTGCCAGTCAAGAGACAGGGGTGACCGTGGAGACCCAGTACTTC. Its protein product is CASQETGVTVETQYF. V usage is TRBV19 and J usage is TRBJ2-5; 8 nucleotides align to TRBD1. From germline, CDR1 is LNHDA and CDR2 SQIVND (reference sequence). The CDR3 runs 15 residues. V was clipped by 8 bases and J by 5 bases; unmatched bases: 13. The full variable domain, with the rest looked up from reference TRBV19 and TRBJ2-5, is DGGITQSPKYLFRKEGQNVTLSCEQNLNHDAMYWYRQDPGQGLRLIYYSQIVNDFQKGDIAEGYSVSREKKESFPLTVTSAQKNPTAFYLCASQETGVTVETQYFGPGTRLLVL.

The chain carries TRBV7-3 and TRBJ1-6; 11 nucleotides align to TRBD1. Germline V CDR1 and CDR2: SGHTA, FQGTGA. This CDR3 comprises 15 residues. The J segment lost 7 bases and the V segment lost 5 bases, leaving 4 bases of the junction unmatched. The CDR3 loop is CASSVGTGGNSPLHF. Here the CDR3 DNA reads TGTGCCAGCAGCGTCGGGACAGGGGGGAATTCACCCCTCCACTTT.

The chain links TRBV6-5 to TRBJ2-3, with 9 positions matching TRBD1. CDR1 is MNHEY and CDR2 is SVGAGI in the germline V gene. The ends lost 6 bases at V and 1 base at J; junction bases unmatched: 5. This CDR3 contains 15 residues. This chain's CDR3 is CASRDRGFGTDTQYF. Here the CDR3 DNA reads TGTGCCAGCAGGGACAGGGGTTTCGGCACAGATACGCAGTATTTT.

This chain connects TRBV7-8 to TRBJ2-2; the match to TRBD2 covers 7 bases. The germline V gene has CDR1 SGHVS and CDR2 FQNEAQ. The J segment lost 5 bases and the V segment lost 2 bases, leaving 20 bases of the junction unmatched. CDR3 length: 20 residues. The CDR3 region has the DNA TGTGCCAGCAGCTTATGGGCCACCGTAGGGCTGACTAGCCGGACCGGGGAGCTGTTTTTT. It is translated as CASSLWATVGLTSRTGELFF.

V is TRBV6-5 and J is TRBJ1-1; the D is unclear. Trimming removed 8 bases from V and 4 bases from J, with 8 bases in between. Per germline, CDR1 MNHEY and CDR2 SVGAGI. The CDR3 has 11 amino acids. CDR3 sequence: CASGTATEAFF. The CDR3 coding sequence is TGTGCCAGCGGAACAGCCACTGAAGCTTTCTTT.

The rearrangement joins TRBV2 to TRBJ1-5; no clear D. Germline V gene data show CDR1 as SNHLY and CDR2 as FYNNEI. This CDR3 is 15 amino acids long. The V and J ends lost 6 bases and 3 bases respectively, with 15 bases between them. CDR3 nucleotide sequence: TGTGCCAGCAGACCCTCAGGATTGATCAATCAGCCCCAGCATTTT. It specifies CASRPSGLINQPQHF.

The chain joins TRBV4-1 to TRBJ2-4; 8 nucleotides align to TRBD1. The V and J ends lost 4 bases and 4 bases, in that order; junction bases with no gene match: 6. CDR1 is MGHRA and CDR2 is YSYEKL in the germline V gene. This CDR3 comprises 15 residues. The CDR3 loop reads CASSLANRGKNIQYF. CDR3 DNA sequence: TGCGCCAGCAGCCTCGCCAACAGGGGGAAAAACATTCAGTACTTC.

The chain combines TRBV19 with TRBJ2-3; 10 bases agree with TRBD2. The CDR3 has 15 amino acids. V trimming: 3 bases; J trimming: 6 bases; junction bases outside the gene matches: 6. Per the germline V gene, CDR1 is LNHDA and CDR2 is SQIVND (reference sequence). The chain's CDR3 is CASSIYLAGADTQYF. DNA for the CDR3: TGTGCCAGTAGTATTTATCTAGCGGGAGCGGATACGCAGTATTTT.

This clone is a singleton in its sample. The chain uses TRBV9 and TRBJ2-7; 11 nucleotides line up with TRBD1. The CDR3 is made up of 14 amino acids. From germline, CDR1 is SGDLS and CDR2 YYNGEE. V was pared by 3 bases and J by 3 bases, with 2 bases of the junction left unmatched. The DNA for the CDR3 is TGTGCCAGCAGCGAGGGGACAGGGGGCTACGAGCAGTACTTC. Protein sequence: CASSEGTGGYEQYF.

The V and J genes are TRBV5-4 and TRBJ1-2; D gene uncertain. Germline-derived CDR1 and CDR2 are SGHNT and YYREEE (reference sequence). V was cut by 1 base and J by 8 bases, with 9 bases left in between. The CDR3 spans 12 residues. The CDR3 sequence: CASSLSREGYTF. The CDR3 DNA reads TGTGCCAGCAGCTTGTCCCGAGAAGGCTACACCTTC.

The rearrangement joins TRBV20-1 to TRBJ2-5, with 7 bases aligning to TRBD1. The V gene's germline CDR1 is DFQATT and CDR2 SNEGSKA (reference sequence). V shed 4 bases, J shed 1 base, and the junction held 6 bases outside the gene matches. The CDR3 extends over 14 amino acids. This chain's CDR3 is CSAIEGTVQETQYF. The CDR3 DNA follows: TGCAGTGCTATTGAGGGGACAGTCCAAGAGACCCAGTACTTC.

This rearrangement joins TRBV27 to TRBJ1-6; 8 bases map to TRBD1. V was clipped by 5 bases and J by 7 bases; unmatched bases: 7. The CDR3 contains 15 residues. Germline V CDR1 and CDR2: MNHEY, SMNVEV (reference sequence). The DNA of the CDR3 is TGTGCCAGCAGTAGCGGGACAGGTCTAAATTCACCCCTCCACTTT. Translating gives CASSSGTGLNSPLHF.

This clone has more than one count but fewer than ten. The chain is built from TRBV7-9 and TRBJ1-2, with a possible D match to TRBD1 (6 bases). V dropped 0 bases and J dropped 4 bases, with 12 bases sitting between them. This CDR3 spans 15 amino acids. Per the germline V gene, CDR1 is SEHNR and CDR2 is FQNEAQ (reference sequence). CDR3 in DNA: TGTGCCAGCAGCTTAGCGGGGGCGCAAGGCTATGGCTACACCTTC. It codes for CASSLAGAQGYGYTF.

The chain couples TRBV2 to TRBJ1-2; the match to TRBD1 covers 7 bases. This CDR3 spans 15 amino acids. The germline V gene encodes CDR1 SNHLY and CDR2 FYNNEI. The J segment lost 0 bases and the V segment lost 3 bases, leaving 4 bases of the junction unmatched. The CDR3 DNA is TGTGCCAGCAGTGAGGGACAGTATGCTAACTATGGCTACACCTTC. Protein product: CASSEGQYANYGYTF.

The V call is TRBV19, the J call TRBJ2-3, with a weak D call TRBD1 (5 bases). V lost 5 bases and J 2 bases, leaving 11 bases between the germline ends. CDR3 size: 14 residues. Germline lookup yields CDR1 LNHDA and CDR2 SQIVND (reference sequence). The CDR3 loop reads CASSPPGLTDTQYF. CDR3 in DNA: TGTGCCAGTAGTCCGCCAGGGCTCACAGATACGCAGTATTTT. The full variable domain, rest sourced from reference TRBV19 and TRBJ2-3, is DGGITQSPKYLFRKEGQNVTLSCEQNLNHDAMYWYRQDPGQGLRLIYYSQIVNDFQKGDIAEGYSVSREKKESFPLTVTSAQKNPTAFYLCASSPPGLTDTQYFGPGTRLTVL.